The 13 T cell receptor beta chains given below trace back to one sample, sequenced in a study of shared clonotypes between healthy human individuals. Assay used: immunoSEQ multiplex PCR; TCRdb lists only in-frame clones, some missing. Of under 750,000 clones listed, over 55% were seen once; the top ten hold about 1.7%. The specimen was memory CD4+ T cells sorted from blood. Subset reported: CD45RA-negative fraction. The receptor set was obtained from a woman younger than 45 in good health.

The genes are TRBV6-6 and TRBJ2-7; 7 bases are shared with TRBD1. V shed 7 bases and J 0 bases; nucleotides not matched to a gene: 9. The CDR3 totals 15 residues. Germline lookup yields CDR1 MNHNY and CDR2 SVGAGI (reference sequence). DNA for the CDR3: TGTGCCAGCACCTCTGCGGCAGGGGGCTCCTACGAGCAGTACTTC. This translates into CASTSAAGGSYEQYF.

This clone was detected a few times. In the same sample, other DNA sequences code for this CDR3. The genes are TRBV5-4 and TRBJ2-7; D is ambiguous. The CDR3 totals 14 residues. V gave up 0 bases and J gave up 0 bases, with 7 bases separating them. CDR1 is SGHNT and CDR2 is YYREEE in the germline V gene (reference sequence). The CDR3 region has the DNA TGTGCCAGCAGCTTGGATAGGAGCTCCTACGAGCAGTACTTC. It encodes CASSLDRSSYEQYF. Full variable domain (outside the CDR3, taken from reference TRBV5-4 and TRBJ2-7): ETGVTQSPTHLIKTRGQQVTLRCSSQSGHNTVSWYQQALGQGPQFIFQYYREEENGRGNFPPRFSGLQFPNYSSELNVNALELDDSALYLCASSLDRSSYEQYFGPGTRLTVT.

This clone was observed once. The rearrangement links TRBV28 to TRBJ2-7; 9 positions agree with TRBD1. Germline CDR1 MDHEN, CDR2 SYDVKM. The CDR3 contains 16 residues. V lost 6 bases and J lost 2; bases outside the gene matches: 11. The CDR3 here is CASSLRGQGSTYEQYF. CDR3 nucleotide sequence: TGTGCCAGCAGCCTCAGGGGACAGGGATCCACCTACGAGCAGTACTTC.

The CDR3 reads CSVGFHGSHTYEQYF. Written as DNA, the CDR3 is TGCAGCGTTGGCTTTCACGGGTCCCACACCTACGAGCAGTACTTC. The gene calls are TRBV29-1 and TRBJ2-7; D is uncertain. The CDR3 loop spans 15 amino acids. With 4 bases removed from V and 2 bases from J, the gap between germline ends came to 18 bases. Germline lookup yields CDR1 SQVTM and CDR2 ANQGSEA.

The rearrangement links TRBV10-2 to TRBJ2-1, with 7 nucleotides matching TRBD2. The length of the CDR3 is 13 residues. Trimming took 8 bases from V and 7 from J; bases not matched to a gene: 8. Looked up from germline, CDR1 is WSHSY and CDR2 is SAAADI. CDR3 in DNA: TGCGCCAGCTCGACGACTAGCCTAAATGAGCAGTTCTTC. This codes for CASSTTSLNEQFF.

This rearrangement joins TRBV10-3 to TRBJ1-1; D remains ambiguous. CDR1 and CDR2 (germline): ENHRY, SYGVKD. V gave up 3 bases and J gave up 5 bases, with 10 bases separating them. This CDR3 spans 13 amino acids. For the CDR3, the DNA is TGTGCCATCAGTGAAGGGTATCCTACTGAAGCTTTCTTT. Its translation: CAISEGYPTEAFF.

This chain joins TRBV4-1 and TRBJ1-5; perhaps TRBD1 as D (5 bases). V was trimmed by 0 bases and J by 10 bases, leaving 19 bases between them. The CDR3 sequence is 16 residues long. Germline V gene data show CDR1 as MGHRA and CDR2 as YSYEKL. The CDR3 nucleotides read TGCGCCAGCAGCCAAGACGTTGGGACCACTGTTGATCCCCAGCATTTT. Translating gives CASSQDVGTTVDPQHF.

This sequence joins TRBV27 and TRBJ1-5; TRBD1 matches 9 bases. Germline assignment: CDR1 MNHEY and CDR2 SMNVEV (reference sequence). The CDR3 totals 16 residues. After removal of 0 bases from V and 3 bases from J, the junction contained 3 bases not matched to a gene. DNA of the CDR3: TGTGCCAGCAGTTTATCAGGGGACAGGGACAATCAGCCCCAGCATTTT. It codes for CASSLSGDRDNQPQHF.

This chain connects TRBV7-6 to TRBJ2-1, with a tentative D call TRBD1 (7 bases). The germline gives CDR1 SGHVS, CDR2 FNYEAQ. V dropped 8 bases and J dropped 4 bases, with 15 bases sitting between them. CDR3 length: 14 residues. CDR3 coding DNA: TGTGCCAGCCTAGGGGGCGGGAATTACAATGAGCAGTTCTTC. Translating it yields CASLGGGNYNEQFF.

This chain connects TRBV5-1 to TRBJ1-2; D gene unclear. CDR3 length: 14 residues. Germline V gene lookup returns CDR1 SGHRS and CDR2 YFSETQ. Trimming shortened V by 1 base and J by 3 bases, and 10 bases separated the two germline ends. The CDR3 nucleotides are TGCGCCAGCAGCTTGTGGGCGGGTGACTATGGCTACACCTTC. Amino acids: CASSLWAGDYGYTF.

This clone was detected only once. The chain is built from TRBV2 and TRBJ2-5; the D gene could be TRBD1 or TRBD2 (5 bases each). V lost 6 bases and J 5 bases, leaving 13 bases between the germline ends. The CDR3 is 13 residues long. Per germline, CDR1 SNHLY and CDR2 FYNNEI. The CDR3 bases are TGTGCCAGCAGGAGGGGCAGGGAGGAGACCCAGTACTTC. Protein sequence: CASRRGREETQYF.

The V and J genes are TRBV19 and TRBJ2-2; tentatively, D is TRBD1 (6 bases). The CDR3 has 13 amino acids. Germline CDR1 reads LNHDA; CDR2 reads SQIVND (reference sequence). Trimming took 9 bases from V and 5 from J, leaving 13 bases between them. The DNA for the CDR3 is TGTGCCAGCGCAGGGGTGGGGACCGGGGAGCTGTTTTTT. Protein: CASAGVGTGELFF.

The CDR3 spells CASSVTSGRSSEDEQFF. CDR3 sequence (DNA): TGCGCCAGCAGTGTAACTAGCGGGAGGTCCTCGGAGGATGAGCAGTTCTTC. This rearrangement joins TRBV10-1 to TRBJ2-1; 12 bases fit TRBD2. This CDR3 region has 17 residues. Germline CDR1 is WNHNN and CDR2 is SYGVQD (reference sequence). The trim removed 4 bases at V and 8 bases at J, leaving 12 bases unmatched.